This TCR beta chain derives from a study of cytomegalovirus exposure and HLA in healthy donors. Whole-study results and caveats: On later analysis, the bulk of CMV-associated TCR beta chains appeared to be HLA-restricted. Most of the TCR beta V segments (in an earlier analysis) were productive either about 90% or about 30% of the time. It was only CMV serostatus that was available as immune exposure information.

Germline V CDR1 and CDR2: LNHDA, SQIVND (reference sequence). The CDR3 has 15 residues. With 2 bases clipped from V and 4 bases from J, the junction kept 3 bases outside the gene matches. Note on this clone: The antigen is not known.

Primers: 60 Vbeta forward and 13 Jbeta reverse. The data were produced by immunoSEQ multiplex PCR, yet TCRdb's version contains in-frame clones alone and is incomplete. Here the sample spans 95,000 to 100,000 clones, roughly three quarters being singletons. The sequenced sample was PBMCs. The sequence was obtained from a man in his forties or fifties in good health and CMV-seronegative. This rearrangement joins TRBV19 to TRBJ2-7; 12 positions agree with TRBD2. The DNA for the CDR3 is TGTGCCAGTAGTATATCGACTAGCGGGAGTTACGAGCAGTACTTC. Encoded protein: CASSISTSGSYEQYF.